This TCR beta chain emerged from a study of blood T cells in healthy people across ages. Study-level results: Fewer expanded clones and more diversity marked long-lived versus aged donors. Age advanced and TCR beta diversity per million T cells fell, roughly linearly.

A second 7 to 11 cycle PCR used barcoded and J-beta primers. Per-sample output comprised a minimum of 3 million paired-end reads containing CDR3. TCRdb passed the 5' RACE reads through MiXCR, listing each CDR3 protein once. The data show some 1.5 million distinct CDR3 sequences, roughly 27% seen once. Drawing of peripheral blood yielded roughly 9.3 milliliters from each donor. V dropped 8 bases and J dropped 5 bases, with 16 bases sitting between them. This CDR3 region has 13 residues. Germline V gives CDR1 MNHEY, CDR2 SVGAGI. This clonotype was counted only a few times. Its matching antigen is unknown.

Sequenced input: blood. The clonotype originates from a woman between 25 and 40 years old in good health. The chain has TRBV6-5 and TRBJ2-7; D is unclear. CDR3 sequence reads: CASGRVSRNEQYF. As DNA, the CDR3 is TGTGCCAGCGGTCGGGTCTCGAGGAACGAGCAGTACTTC.